This passage covers 8 T cell receptor beta chains from one sample sequenced in a study of blood T cell repertoires in COVID-19. Sequencing was performed with immunoSEQ multiplex PCR; in TCRdb, only in-frame clones are kept and a portion is missing. Of hundreds of thousands of clones listed, about nine tenths are singletons. The sequenced sample consisted of PBMCs or T cells enriched from blood (not recorded which). Receptors originate from a woman in her sixties or seventies who had recovered from COVID-19.

This chain's CDR3 is CASSQMTGLINNEQFF. The DNA for the CDR3 is TGTGCCAGCAGCCAGATGACAGGGTTGATTAACAATGAGCAGTTCTTC. The chain uses TRBV3-1 (or the pseudogene TRBV3-2) and TRBJ2-1; 7 nucleotides agree with TRBD1. Per the germline V gene, CDR1 is LGHDT and CDR2 is YNNKEL (reference sequence). Germline trimming cut 3 bases from V and 5 bases from J; bases unmatched to any gene: 10. The CDR3 extends over 16 amino acids.

This chain joins TRBV4-2 and TRBJ1-2, with TRBD1 identical over 8 bases. V was clipped by 4 bases and J by 0 bases; unmatched bases: 4. Germline CDR1 reads LGHNA; CDR2 reads YNFKEQ. This CDR3 region has 15 residues. DNA for the CDR3: TGTGCCAGCAGCCCGGAACAGGGGGCTAACTATGGCTACACCTTC. Its protein is CASSPEQGANYGYTF.

The chain couples TRBV24-1 to TRBJ2-1; tentatively, D is TRBD1 (5 bases). The CDR3 contains 15 residues. V lost 3 bases and J lost 4, with 12 bases in between. Germline-derived CDR1 and CDR2 are KGHDR and SFDVKD. CDR3 protein: CATSDPGLSYNEQFF. In nucleotides, the CDR3 is TGTGCCACCAGTGATCCAGGGTTATCGTACAATGAGCAGTTCTTC.

The chain recombines TRBV13 with TRBJ2-3; 12 bases are shared with TRBD2. V lost 4 bases to trimming and J lost 2 bases; unmatched junction nucleotides: 7. CDR1 is PRHDT and CDR2 is FYEKMQ in the germline V gene (reference sequence). The length of the CDR3 is 17 residues. CDR3 in DNA: TGTGCCAGCAGCTCCCGACTAGCGGGGGAGTTCACAGATACGCAGTATTTT. Protein: CASSSRLAGEFTDTQYF.

The V and J genes are TRBV4-1 and TRBJ1-2; D remains unclear. V lost 4 bases to trimming and J lost 3 bases, with 15 bases between them. Per germline, CDR1 MGHRA and CDR2 YSYEKL. The CDR3 has 15 amino acids. CDR3 coding DNA: TGCGCCAGCAGCCTCCGTCACCCCGCAGACTATGGCTACACCTTC. It translates to CASSLRHPADYGYTF.

The rearrangement links TRBV29-1 to TRBJ1-3; D ambiguous. Deletions cut 4 bases from V and 0 bases from J, with 4 bases between. Germline V gives CDR1 SQVTM, CDR2 ANQGSEA. The CDR3 totals 12 residues. The CDR3 here is CSVVNSGNTIYF. The DNA of the CDR3 is TGCAGCGTTGTTAACTCTGGAAACACCATATATTTT.

This clone was seen more than once but under ten times. The V call is TRBV10-1, the J call TRBJ2-7; 9 bases agree with TRBD1. The CDR3 sequence is 16 residues long. The germline CDR1 and CDR2 sequences are WNHNN and SYGVQD (reference sequence). V lost 0 bases to trimming and J lost 4 bases; unmatched junction nucleotides: 7. The CDR3 DNA follows: TGCGCCAGCAGTGAGTCCCTCCGGACAGGGGAATACGAGCAGTACTTC. It encodes CASSESLRTGEYEQYF.

DNA for the CDR3: TGTGCCAGCAGCCGACAGTCTAATGAAAAACTGTTTTTT. As protein: CASSRQSNEKLFF. The chain recombines TRBV3-1 (or the pseudogene TRBV3-2) with TRBJ1-4, with TRBD1 as a possible D gene (5 bases). Germline V gene sequence: CDR1 LGHDT, CDR2 YNNKEL (reference sequence). V lost 4 bases to trimming and J lost 3 bases, with 6 bases between them. This CDR3 comprises 13 residues.